These T cell receptor beta chains were read from a single sample in a study of blood T cells in healthy people across ages. One entry per CDR3 protein, called by TCRdb with MiXCR from the 5' RACE reads. The table shows 550,000 to 800,000 distinct CDR3 sequences, with under 25% occurring only once. The specimen was blood. These receptor sequences come from a man aged 70 or older in good health. CDR3s include the opening cysteine and the closing phenylalanine or tryptophan. The D gene is left open where the match is weak. Clone size is shown for a subset of rows, as once, few, many or a class of expanded clone.

d_call clone_size j_call v_call cdr3_nt cdr3_aa
. many TRBJ2-1 TRBV28 TGTGCCAGCAGTTTATTAGACTACAATGAGCAGTTCTTC CASSLLDYNEQFF
TRBD2 few TRBJ2-1 TRBV3-1 TGTGCCAGCAGCCAACAAGGACTAGCGGGAGGGCCGAATGAGCAGTTCTTC CASSQQGLAGGPNEQFF
. few TRBJ2-7 TRBV7-9 TGTGCCAGCAGCCCCCGGGACAATAGGGTCTACGAGCAGTACTTC CASSPRDNRVYEQYF
. . TRBJ2-3 TRBV2 TGTGCCAGCAGTGTTGCCAGGGCCACAGATACGCAGTATTTT CASSVARATDTQYF
. few TRBJ2-3 TRBV7-3 TGTGCCAGCAGCTTAAATACGAAGGATACGCAGTATTTT CASSLNTKDTQYF
. few TRBJ1-2 TRBV28 TGTGCCAGCAGTTCTCCCATGGAAGGAGTTACGAGCTATGGCTACACCTTC CASSSPMEGVTSYGYTF
TRBD2 many TRBJ2-2 TRBV7-2 TGTGCCAGCAGCTTAGCGGGGAGGGGGAACACCGGGGAGCTGTTTTTT CASSLAGRGNTGELFF
. few TRBJ1-4 TRBV7-9 TGTGCCAGCAGCACTTCATCTAACAGAGCAACTAATGAAAAACTGTTTTTT CASSTSSNRATNEKLFF
TRBD2 . TRBJ2-1 TRBV27 TGTGCCAGCAGGACGGGACTAGCGTACTTAAGCTCCTACAATGAGCAGTTCTTC CASRTGLAYLSSYNEQFF
TRBD2 . TRBJ2-1 TRBV20-1 TGCAGTGCTAGAGATATAGGACTAGCGGACTACAATGAGCAGTTCTTC CSARDIGLADYNEQFF
TRBD2 few TRBJ2-1 TRBV2 TGTGCCAGCAGTGAAACCCCAGAACTAGCGGGAGGGCCCAATGAGCAGTTCTTC CASSETPELAGGPNEQFF
. . TRBJ2-2 TRBV5-1 TGCGCCAGCAACAAGCGAGAGACCGGGGAGCTGTTTTTT CASNKRETGELFF
TRBD1 . TRBJ1-1 TRBV28 TGTGCCAGCAGTTCCCCACAGGGGCCGAACACTGAAGCTTTCTTT CASSSPQGPNTEAFF
TRBD1 . TRBJ2-1 TRBV7-6 TGTGCCAGCAGCAGAGAAGGACAGGGACAGGAGCAGTTCTTC CASSREGQGQEQFF
. many TRBJ2-7 TRBV25-1 TGTGCCAGCCAAGGGCAGGGCCGATACGAGCAGTACTTC CASQGQGRYEQYF